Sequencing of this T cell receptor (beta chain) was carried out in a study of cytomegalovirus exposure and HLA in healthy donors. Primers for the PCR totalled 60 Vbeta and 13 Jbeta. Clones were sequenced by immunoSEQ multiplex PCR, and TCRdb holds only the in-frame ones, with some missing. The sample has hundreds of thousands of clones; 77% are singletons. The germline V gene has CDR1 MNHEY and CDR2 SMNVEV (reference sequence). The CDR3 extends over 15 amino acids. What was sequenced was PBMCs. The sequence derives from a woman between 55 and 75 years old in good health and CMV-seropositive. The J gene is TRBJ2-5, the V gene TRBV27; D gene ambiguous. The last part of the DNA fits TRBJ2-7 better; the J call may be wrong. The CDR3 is CASSSGHSPTYEQYF. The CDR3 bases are TGTGCCAGCAGTTCTGGGCACAGCCCTACCTACGAGCAGTACTTC.